This T cell receptor (beta chain) originates from a study of identifying expanded T cells in peripheral blood. Data came from immunoSEQ multiplex PCR; TCRdb stores just in-frame clones and leaves some out. The sample has roughly 100,000 clones, around 89% seen once. As concerns this clone: Its antigen is unidentified.

With 2 bases removed from V and 3 bases from J, the gap between germline ends came to 10 bases. CDR1 is LGHNA, CDR2 YSLEER, per germline. The CDR3 loop spans 15 amino acids. Broader study findings: About 1.2 clones differed between technical replicates, versus around 15 and 19 over time. Variance in clone template counts between approximately two-week samples significantly increased with total template count across all healthy donors.

No infections or other immune events were documented during collection. The sample taken for sequencing was blood. The clonotype originates from a person aged 18-70 years in good health. The V gene is TRBV4-3, the J gene TRBJ1-4; unclear D gene. CDR3 in DNA: TGCGCCAGCAGCCAATCTGAGGGCTCTAATGAAAAACTGTTTTTT. Protein product: CASSQSEGSNEKLFF.